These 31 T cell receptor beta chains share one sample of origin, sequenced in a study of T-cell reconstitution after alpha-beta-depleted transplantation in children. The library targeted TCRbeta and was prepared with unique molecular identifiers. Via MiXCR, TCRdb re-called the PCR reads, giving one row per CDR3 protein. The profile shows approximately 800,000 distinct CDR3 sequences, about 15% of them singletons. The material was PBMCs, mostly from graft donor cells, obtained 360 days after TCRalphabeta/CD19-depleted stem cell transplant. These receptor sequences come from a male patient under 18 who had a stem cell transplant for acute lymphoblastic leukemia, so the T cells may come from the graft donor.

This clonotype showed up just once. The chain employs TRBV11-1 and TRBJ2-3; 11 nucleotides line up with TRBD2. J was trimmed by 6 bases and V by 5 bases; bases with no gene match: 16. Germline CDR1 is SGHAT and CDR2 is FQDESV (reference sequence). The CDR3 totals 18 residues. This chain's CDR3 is CASSKTQLAGEVWDTQYF. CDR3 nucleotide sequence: TGTGCCAGCAGCAAGACCCAACTAGCGGGAGAGGTATGGGATACGCAGTATTTT.

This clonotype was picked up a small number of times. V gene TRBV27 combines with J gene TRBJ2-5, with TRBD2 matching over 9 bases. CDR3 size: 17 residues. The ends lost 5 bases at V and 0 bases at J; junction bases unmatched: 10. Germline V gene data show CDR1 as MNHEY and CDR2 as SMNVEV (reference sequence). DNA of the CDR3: TGTGCCAGCAGTCCCCACCGACTAGCGGATTACCAAGAGACCCAGTACTTC. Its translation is CASSPHRLADYQETQYF.

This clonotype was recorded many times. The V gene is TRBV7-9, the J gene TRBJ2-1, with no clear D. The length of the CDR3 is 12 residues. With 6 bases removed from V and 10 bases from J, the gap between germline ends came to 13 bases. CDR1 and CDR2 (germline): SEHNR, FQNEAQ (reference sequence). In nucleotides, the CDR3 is TGTGCCAGCAGACAGTTTAGGGAAGAGCAGTTCTTC. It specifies CASRQFREEQFF.

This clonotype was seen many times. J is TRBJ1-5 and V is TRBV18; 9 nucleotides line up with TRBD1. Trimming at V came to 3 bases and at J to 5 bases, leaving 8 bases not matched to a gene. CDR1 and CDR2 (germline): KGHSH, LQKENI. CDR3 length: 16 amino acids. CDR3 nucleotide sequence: TGTGCCAGCTCACCCCGTGGGGACAGGGTCCATCAGCCCCAGCATTTT. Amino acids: CASSPRGDRVHQPQHF.

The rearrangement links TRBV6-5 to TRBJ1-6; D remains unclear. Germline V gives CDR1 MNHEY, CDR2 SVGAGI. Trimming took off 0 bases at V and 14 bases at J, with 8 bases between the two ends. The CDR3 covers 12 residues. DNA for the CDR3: TGTGCCAGCAGTTACTCCCCGGGCACCCTCCACTTT. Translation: CASSYSPGTLHF.

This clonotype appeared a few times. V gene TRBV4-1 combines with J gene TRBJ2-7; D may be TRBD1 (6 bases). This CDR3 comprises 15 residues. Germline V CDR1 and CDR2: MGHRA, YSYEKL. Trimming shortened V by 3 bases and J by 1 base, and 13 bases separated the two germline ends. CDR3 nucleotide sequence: TGCGCCAGCAGCCACCCTCCGCAGGGGTCCTACGAGCAGTACTTC. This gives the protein CASSHPPQGSYEQYF.

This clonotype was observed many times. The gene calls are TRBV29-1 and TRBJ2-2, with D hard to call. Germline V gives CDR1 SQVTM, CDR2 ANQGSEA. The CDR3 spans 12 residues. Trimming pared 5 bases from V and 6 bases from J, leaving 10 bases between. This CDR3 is CSVSRIPGELFF. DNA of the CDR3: TGCAGCGTTTCGCGTATTCCCGGGGAGCTGTTTTTT.

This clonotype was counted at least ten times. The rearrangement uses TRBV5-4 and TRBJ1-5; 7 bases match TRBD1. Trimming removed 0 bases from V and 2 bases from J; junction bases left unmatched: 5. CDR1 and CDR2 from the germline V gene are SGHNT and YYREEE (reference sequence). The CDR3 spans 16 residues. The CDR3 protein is CASSLAGGQRNQPQHF. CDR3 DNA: TGTGCCAGCAGCTTGGCCGGGGGACAGCGCAATCAGCCCCAGCATTTT.

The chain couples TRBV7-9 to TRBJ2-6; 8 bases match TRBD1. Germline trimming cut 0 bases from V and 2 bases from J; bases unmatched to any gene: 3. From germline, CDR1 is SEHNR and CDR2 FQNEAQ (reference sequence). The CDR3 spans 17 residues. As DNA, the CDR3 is TGTGCCAGCAGCTTAGCCGTCAGGGGGCCTGGGGCCAACGTCCTGACTTTC. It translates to CASSLAVRGPGANVLTF.

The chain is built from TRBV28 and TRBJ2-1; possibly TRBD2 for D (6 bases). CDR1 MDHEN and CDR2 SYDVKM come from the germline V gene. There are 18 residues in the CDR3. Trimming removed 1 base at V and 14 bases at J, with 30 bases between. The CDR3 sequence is CASSLSGVLAGPDGHEFF. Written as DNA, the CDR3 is TGTGCCAGCAGTTTATCCGGGGTGTTGGCGGGACCAGATGGCCACGAGTTCTTC.

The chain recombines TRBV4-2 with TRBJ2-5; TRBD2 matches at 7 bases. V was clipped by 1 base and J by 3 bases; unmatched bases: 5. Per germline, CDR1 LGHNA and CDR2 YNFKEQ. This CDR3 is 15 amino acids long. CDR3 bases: TGTGCCAGCAGCCAAGGCGGGAGAGAGGAAGAGACCCAGTACTTC. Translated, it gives CASSQGGREEETQYF.

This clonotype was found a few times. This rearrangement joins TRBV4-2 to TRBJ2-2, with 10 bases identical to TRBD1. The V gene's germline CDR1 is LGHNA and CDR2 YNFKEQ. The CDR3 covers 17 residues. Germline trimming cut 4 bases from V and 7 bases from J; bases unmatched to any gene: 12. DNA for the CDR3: TGTGCCAGCAGCCGGTACCGGGACAGGGGAAATAACGGGGAGCTGTTTTTT. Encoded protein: CASSRYRDRGNNGELFF.

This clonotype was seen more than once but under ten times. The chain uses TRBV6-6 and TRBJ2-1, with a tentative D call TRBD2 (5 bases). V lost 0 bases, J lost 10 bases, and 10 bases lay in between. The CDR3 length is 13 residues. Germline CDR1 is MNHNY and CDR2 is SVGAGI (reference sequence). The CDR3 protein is CASSYSDPGEQFF. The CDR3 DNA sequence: TGTGCCAGCAGTTACTCAGACCCGGGGGAGCAGTTCTTC.

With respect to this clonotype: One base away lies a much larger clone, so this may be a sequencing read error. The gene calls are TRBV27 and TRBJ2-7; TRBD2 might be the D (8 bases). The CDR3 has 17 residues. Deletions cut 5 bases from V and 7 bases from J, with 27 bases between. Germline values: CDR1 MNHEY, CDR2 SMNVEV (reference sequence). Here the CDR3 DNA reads TGTGCCAGCAGTCCATTCCCAGGGGGACTAGTGGGAGAGGAGCAGTACTTC. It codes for CASSPFPGGLVGEEQYF.

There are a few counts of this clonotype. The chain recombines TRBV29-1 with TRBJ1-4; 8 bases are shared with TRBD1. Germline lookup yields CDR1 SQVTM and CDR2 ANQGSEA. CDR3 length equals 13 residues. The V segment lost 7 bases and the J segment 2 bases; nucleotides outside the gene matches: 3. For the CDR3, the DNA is TGCAGCGCTGGGGACAGGACTAATGAAAAACTGTTTTTT. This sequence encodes CSAGDRTNEKLFF. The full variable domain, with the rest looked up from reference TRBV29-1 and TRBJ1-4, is SAVISQKPSRDICQRGTSLTIQCQVDSQVTMMFWYRQQPGQSLTLIATANQGSEATYESGFVIDKFPISRPNLTFSTLTVSNMSPEDSSIYLCSAGDRTNEKLFFGSGTQLSVL.

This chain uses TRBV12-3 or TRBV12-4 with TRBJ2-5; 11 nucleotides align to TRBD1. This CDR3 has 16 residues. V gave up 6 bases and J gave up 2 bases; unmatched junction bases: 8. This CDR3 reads CASRPGDRGGQETQYF. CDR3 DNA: TGTGCCAGCAGACCCGGGGACAGGGGGGGTCAAGAGACCCAGTACTTC.

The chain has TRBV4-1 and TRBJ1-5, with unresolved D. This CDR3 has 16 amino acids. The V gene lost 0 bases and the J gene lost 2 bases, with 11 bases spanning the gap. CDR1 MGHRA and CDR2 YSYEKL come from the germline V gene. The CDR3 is CASSQDVPGRNQPQHF. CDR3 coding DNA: TGCGCCAGCAGCCAAGATGTTCCAGGCCGCAATCAGCCCCAGCATTTT.

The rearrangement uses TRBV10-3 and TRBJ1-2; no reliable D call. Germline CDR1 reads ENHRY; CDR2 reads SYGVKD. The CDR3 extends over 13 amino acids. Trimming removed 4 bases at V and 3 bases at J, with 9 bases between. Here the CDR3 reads CAISGSYHYGYTF. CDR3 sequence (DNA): TGTGCCATCAGTGGATCGTACCACTATGGCTACACCTTC.

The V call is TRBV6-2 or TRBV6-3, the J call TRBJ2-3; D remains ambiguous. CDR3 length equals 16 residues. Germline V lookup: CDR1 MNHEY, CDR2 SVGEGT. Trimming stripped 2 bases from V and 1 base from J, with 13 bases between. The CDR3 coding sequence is TGTGCCAGCAGTTACCCCAAAGGGCCCCGCACAGATACGCAGTATTTT. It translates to CASSYPKGPRTDTQYF.

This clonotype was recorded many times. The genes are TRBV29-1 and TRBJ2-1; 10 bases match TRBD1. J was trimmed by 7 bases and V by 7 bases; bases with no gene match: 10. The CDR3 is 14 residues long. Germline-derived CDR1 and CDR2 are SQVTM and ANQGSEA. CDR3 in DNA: TGCAGCGCACAAGACAGGGGGCGAAGGAATGAGCAGTTCTTC. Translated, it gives CSAQDRGRRNEQFF.

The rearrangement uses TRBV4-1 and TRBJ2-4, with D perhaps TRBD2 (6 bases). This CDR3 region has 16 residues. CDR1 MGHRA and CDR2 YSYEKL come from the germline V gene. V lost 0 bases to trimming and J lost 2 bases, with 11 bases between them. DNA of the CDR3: TGCGCCAGCAGCCAAGACTCGGGAGCGTCCAAAAACATTCAGTACTTC. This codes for CASSQDSGASKNIQYF.

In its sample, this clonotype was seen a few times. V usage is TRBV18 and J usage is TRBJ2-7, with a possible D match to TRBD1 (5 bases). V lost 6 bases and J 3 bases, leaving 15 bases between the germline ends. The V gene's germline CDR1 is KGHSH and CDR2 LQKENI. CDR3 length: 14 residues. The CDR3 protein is CASSQGSLFYEQYF. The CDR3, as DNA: TGTGCCAGCTCGCAGGGTTCGCTATTCTACGAGCAGTACTTC.

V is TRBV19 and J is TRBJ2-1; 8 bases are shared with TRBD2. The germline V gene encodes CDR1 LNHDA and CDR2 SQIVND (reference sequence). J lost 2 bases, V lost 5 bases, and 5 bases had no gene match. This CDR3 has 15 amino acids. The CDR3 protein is CASSRSGLAYNEQFF. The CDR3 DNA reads TGTGCCAGTAGTCGATCGGGACTAGCCTACAATGAGCAGTTCTTC.

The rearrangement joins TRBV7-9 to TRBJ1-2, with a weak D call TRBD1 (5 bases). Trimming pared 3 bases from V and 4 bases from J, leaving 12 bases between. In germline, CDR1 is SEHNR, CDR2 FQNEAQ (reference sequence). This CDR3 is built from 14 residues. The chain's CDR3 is CASSFPGTSYGYTF. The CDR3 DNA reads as TGTGCCAGCAGCTTCCCCGGGACCTCCTATGGCTACACCTTC.

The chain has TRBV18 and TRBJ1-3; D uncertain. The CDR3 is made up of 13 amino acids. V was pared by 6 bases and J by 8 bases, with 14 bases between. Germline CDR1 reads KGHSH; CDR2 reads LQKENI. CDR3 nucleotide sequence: TGTGCCAGCTCGCCCTTTACATCAGACACCATATATTTT. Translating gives CASSPFTSDTIYF.

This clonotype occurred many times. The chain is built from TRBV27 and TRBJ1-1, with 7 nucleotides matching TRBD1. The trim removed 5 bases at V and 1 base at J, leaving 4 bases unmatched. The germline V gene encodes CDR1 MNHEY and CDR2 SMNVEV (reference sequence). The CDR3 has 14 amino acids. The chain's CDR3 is CASSRDRPNTEAFF. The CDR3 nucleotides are TGTGCCAGCAGTAGGGACAGACCGAACACTGAAGCTTTCTTT.

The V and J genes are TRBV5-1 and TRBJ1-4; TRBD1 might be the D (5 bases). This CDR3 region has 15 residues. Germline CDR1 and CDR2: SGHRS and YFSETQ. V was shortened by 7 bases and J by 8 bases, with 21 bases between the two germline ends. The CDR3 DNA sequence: TGCGCCAGCCGGCGGGGCACACTGGAGGGCGAAAAACTGTTTTTT. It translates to CASRRGTLEGEKLFF.

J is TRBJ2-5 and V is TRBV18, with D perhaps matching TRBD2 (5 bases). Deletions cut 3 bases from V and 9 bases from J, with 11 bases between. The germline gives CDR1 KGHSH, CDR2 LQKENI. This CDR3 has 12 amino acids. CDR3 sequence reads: CASSPGENAQYF. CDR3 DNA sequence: TGTGCCAGCTCACCGGGAGAGAATGCCCAGTACTTC.

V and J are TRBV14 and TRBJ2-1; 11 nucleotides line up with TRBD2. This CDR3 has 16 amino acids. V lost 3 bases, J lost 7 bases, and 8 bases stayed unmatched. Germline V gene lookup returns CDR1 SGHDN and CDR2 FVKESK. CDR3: CASSHLLAGGRNEQFF. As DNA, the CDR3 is TGTGCCAGCAGCCATCTTTTAGCGGGAGGGCGGAATGAGCAGTTCTTC.

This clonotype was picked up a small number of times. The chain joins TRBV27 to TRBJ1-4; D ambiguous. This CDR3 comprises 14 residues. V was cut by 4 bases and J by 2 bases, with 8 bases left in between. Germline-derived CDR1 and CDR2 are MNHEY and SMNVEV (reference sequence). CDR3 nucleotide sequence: TGTGCCAGCAGTTCCCTATCGACTAATGAAAAACTGTTTTTT. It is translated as CASSSLSTNEKLFF.

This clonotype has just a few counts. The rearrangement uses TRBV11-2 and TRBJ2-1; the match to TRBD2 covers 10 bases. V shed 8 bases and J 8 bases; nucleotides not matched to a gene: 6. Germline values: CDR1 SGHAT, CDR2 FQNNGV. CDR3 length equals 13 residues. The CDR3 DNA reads TGTGCCAGCTCCTCTAGCGGGAGAGATGAGCAGTTCTTC. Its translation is CASSSSGRDEQFF.